The clone carrying this T cell receptor (beta chain) was counted a few times. Sample-barcoded 5' priming and a J-beta primer mix drove a second PCR of about 7 to 11 cycles. TCRdb used MiXCR to reprocess the 5' RACE reads, holding one entry per CDR3 protein. The sample shows fewer than 800,000 distinct CDR3 sequences, approximately 50% of them seen only once. The entry originates in a study of blood T cells in healthy people across ages. CDR3 length equals 13 residues. Germline V gene data show CDR1 as SQVTM and CDR2 as ANQGSEA. The ends lost 6 bases at V and 2 bases at J; junction bases unmatched: 7. The specimen was blood. This TCR was sampled from a woman aged 55-69 years in good health. The gene calls are TRBV29-1 and TRBJ2-7; TRBD2 agrees at 7 bases. The CDR3 DNA sequence: TGCAGCGTAGCCACCCGGGGGGCCTACGAGCAGTACTTC. The encoded protein is CSVATRGAYEQYF.